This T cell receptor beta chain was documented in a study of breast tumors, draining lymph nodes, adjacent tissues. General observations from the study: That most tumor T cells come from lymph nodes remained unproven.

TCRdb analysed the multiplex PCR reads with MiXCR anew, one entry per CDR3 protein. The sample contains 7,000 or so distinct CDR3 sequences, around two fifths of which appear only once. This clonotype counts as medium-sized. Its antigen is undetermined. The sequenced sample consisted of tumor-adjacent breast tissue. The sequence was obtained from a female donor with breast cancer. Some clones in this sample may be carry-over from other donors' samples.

CDR3 amino acids: CSANPPGHGYTF. In nucleotides, the CDR3 is TGCAGTGCTAACCCCCCAGGTCATGGCTACACCTTC. The chain combines TRBV20-1 with TRBJ1-2, with D hard to call. This CDR3 has 12 residues. Trimming pared 4 bases from V and 6 bases from J, leaving 12 bases between. From germline, CDR1 is DFQATT and CDR2 SNEGSKA (reference sequence).